The 14 T cell receptor beta chains below were found in one sample sequenced in a study of Graves' ophthalmopathy and Graves' hyperthyroidism (dated by TCRdb to the late 2010s). Sequencing instrument: Illumina HiSeq 2000. For repertoire sequencing, the TCR beta CDR3 regions were amplified from RNA transcripts. The first round was an RT-PCR using HTBI primers with the Qiagen OneStep RT-PCR kit, and this first round was followed by a second-round multiplex PCR, then size selection and purification. In-frame beta chains were kept once TCRdb had trimmed the public reads at Q25 with fastp and called clones with MiXCR. Rows are unified per CDR3 protein, each entry keeping the most common DNA and genes. This sample holds about 400,000 distinct CDR3 sequences; 15% to 20% were observed only once. The ten largest clonotypes hold more than 1.5% of the sample. The sequencing input was peripheral blood. These receptors originate from a woman in her late teens or twenties with Graves' ophthalmopathy. Donor details come from another sample of the same person, matched by shared clones.

This clonotype came up many times. The chain joins TRBV30 to TRBJ2-7; D may be TRBD2 (6 bases). The V and J ends lost 0 bases and 6 bases respectively, with 12 bases between them. The germline V gene has CDR1 GTSNPN and CDR2 SVGIG (reference sequence). The CDR3 has 13 amino acids. The CDR3 DNA reads TGTGCCTGGAGTGTATCCTCCGGGGGCGAGCAGTACTTC. It encodes CAWSVSSGGEQYF.

The CDR3 region has the DNA TGTGCCAGCAGCCCCGCCCCCCGGGACCAAGAGACCCAGTACTTC. Its translation: CASSPAPRDQETQYF. J is TRBJ2-5 and V is TRBV7-8; no reliable D call. V was cut by 5 bases and J by 0 bases, with 13 bases left in between. Germline CDR1 reads SGHVS; CDR2 reads FQNEAQ. This CDR3 region has 15 residues.

This clonotype was found many times. This chain uses TRBV28 with TRBJ2-5; weak D call: TRBD2 (6 bases). The germline V and J ends were trimmed by 3 bases and 2 bases, with 16 bases remaining between them. Germline-derived CDR1 and CDR2 are MDHEN and SYDVKM. The length of the CDR3 is 16 residues. CDR3 DNA: TGTGCCAGCAGTTTCCTGGCGGGGAAGGAGCAAGAGACCCAGTACTTC. Its protein is CASSFLAGKEQETQYF.

This clonotype has ten or more counts. This chain joins TRBV6-5 and TRBJ1-1; TRBD1 might be the D (5 bases). CDR1 is MNHEY, CDR2 SVGAGI, per germline. Trimming left V 0 bases short and J 4 bases short, with 9 bases between. The CDR3 spans 14 residues. For the CDR3, the DNA is TGTGCCAGCAGTTACTCGAGCGGGGGCACTGAAGCTTTCTTT. It translates to CASSYSSGGTEAFF.

The chain recombines TRBV15 with TRBJ1-6; D gene unclear. Germline values: CDR1 LNHNV, CDR2 YYDKDF (reference sequence). V was pared by 0 bases and J by 0 bases, with 3 bases between. The CDR3 covers 15 residues. This CDR3 reads CATSREGSYNSPLHF. Written as DNA, the CDR3 is TGTGCCACCAGCAGAGAAGGCTCCTATAATTCACCCCTCCACTTT.

This clonotype was seen many times. This chain joins TRBV9 and TRBJ1-2; no definite D call. The CDR3 is 12 residues long. The germline V and J ends were trimmed by 0 bases and 7 bases, with 7 bases remaining between them. Per germline, CDR1 SGDLS and CDR2 YYNGEE. This chain's CDR3 is CASSVASGGYTF. The CDR3 bases are TGTGCCAGCAGCGTAGCTAGCGGTGGCTACACCTTC.

The chain employs TRBV19 and TRBJ2-5, with 7 bases aligning to TRBD2. The CDR3 has 14 amino acids. Germline trimming cut 3 bases from V and 3 bases from J; bases unmatched to any gene: 4. Germline V CDR1 and CDR2: LNHDA, SQIVND (reference sequence). The CDR3 DNA reads TGTGCCAGTAGTATCACAACTAGCGAAGAGACCCAGTACTTC. Its protein is CASSITTSEETQYF.

CDR3 DNA: TGTGCCAGCAGCGTCTGGACTAGAGGGGAGACCCAGTACTTC. Its protein product is CASSVWTRGETQYF. The gene calls are TRBV6-1 and TRBJ2-5; 7 bases fit TRBD2. CDR1 and CDR2 from the germline V gene are MNHNS and SASEGT. This CDR3 has 14 residues. V dropped 6 bases and J dropped 5; count of bases not matched to a gene: 9.

This clonotype occurred many times. The chain uses TRBV6-5 and TRBJ1-1; D uncertain. CDR3 length: 12 amino acids. Germline assignment: CDR1 MNHEY and CDR2 SVGAGI. V lost 6 bases and J lost 1, with 6 bases in between. CDR3: CASRQTNTEAFF. The DNA of the CDR3 is TGTGCCAGCAGGCAAACGAACACTGAAGCTTTCTTT.

This clonotype has at least ten counts. This chain links TRBV12-3 or TRBV12-4 with TRBJ2-3; D unclear. The CDR3 extends over 12 amino acids. Trimming cost V 7 bases and J 0 bases, with 5 bases left between them. CDR3 in amino acids: CASTASTDTQYF. DNA of the CDR3: TGTGCCAGCACGGCCAGCACAGATACGCAGTATTTT.

This clonotype was observed many times. V is TRBV6-1 and J is TRBJ1-1, with TRBD1 matching over 11 bases. Looked up from germline, CDR1 is MNHNS and CDR2 is SASEGT. The CDR3 loop spans 15 amino acids. J gave up 10 bases and V 5 bases, and 12 bases lay outside the gene matches. CDR3 sequence: CASSRAGTGGRGAFF. The CDR3 bases are TGTGCCAGCAGTAGAGCGGGGACAGGGGGAAGAGGAGCTTTCTTT.

This clonotype has a count of ten or more. This chain joins TRBV6-4 and TRBJ1-2; 9 bases map to TRBD1. The germline gives CDR1 MRHNA, CDR2 SNTAGT. The junction had 23 bases not matched to a gene; V was cut back by 6 bases and J by 0 bases. The CDR3 is made up of 21 amino acids. The CDR3 DNA is TGTGCCAGCAGAAATCCCCCCAGAAGCGCCGGGACAGGGTTCGCTAACTATGGCTACACCTTC. Protein sequence: CASRNPPRSAGTGFANYGYTF.

This clonotype was observed a few times. The CDR3 nucleotides are TGTGCCAGCAGTTACAAAAGGGGGCTCGGAAGGAGCACAGATACGCAGTATTTT. It yields the protein CASSYKRGLGRSTDTQYF. The chain links TRBV6-2 or TRBV6-3 to TRBJ2-3; 7 nucleotides match TRBD1. Trimming cost V 2 bases and J 0 bases; bases outside gene matches: 11. CDR1 is MNHEY, CDR2 SVGEGT, per germline. The CDR3 covers 18 residues.

This clonotype showed up many times. The chain carries TRBV25-1 and TRBJ1-6; a possible D gene is TRBD1 (6 bases). This CDR3 contains 13 residues. V was trimmed by 2 bases and J by 9 bases, leaving 8 bases between them. Germline loops: CDR1 MGHDK, CDR2 SYGVNS. The CDR3 protein is CASSERGASPLHF. CDR3 coding DNA: TGTGCCAGCAGTGAACGGGGGGCTTCACCCCTCCACTTT.